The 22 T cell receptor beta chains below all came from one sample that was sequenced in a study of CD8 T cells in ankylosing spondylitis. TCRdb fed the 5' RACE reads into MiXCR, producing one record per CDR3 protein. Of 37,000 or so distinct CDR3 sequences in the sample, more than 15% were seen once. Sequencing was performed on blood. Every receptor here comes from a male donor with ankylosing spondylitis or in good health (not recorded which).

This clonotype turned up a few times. CDR3 sequence (DNA): TGCAGCGTTAGCAGGGGGCCTGAAAAACTGTTTTTT. Protein: CSVSRGPEKLFF. The rearrangement uses TRBV29-1 and TRBJ1-4, with TRBD1 identical over 8 bases. Germline trimming cut 5 bases from V and 7 bases from J; bases unmatched to any gene: 3. Germline lookup yields CDR1 SQVTM and CDR2 ANQGSEA. CDR3 length: 12 residues.

This CDR3 is CASSPLGNTGELFF. The CDR3 coding sequence is TGTGCCAGCAGCCCTCTCGGGAACACCGGGGAGCTGTTTTTT. The rearrangement links TRBV7-3 to TRBJ2-2; D is unresolved. The CDR3 has 14 amino acids. Trimming pared 5 bases from V and 1 base from J, leaving 8 bases between. CDR1 SGHTA and CDR2 FQGTGA come from the germline V gene.

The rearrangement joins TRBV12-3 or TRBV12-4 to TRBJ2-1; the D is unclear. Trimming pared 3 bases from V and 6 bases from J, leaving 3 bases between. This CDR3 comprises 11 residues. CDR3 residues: CASSFSNEQFF. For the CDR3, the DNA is TGTGCCAGCAGTTTTAGCAATGAGCAGTTCTTC.

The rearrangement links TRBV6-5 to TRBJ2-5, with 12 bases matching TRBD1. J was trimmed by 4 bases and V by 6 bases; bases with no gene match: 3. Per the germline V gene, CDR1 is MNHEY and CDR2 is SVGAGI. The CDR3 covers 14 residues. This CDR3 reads CASRRDRGPETQYF. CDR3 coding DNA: TGTGCCAGCAGGCGGGACAGGGGGCCAGAGACCCAGTACTTC.

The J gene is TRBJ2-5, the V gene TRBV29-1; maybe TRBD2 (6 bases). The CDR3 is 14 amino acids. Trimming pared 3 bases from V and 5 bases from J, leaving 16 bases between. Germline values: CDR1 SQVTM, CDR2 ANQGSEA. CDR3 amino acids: CSVDQWGTRETQYF. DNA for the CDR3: TGCAGCGTTGATCAATGGGGGACTCGGGAGACCCAGTACTTC.

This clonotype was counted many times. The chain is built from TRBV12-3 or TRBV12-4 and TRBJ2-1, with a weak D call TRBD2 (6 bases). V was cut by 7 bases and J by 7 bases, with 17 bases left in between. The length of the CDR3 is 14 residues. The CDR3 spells CASTLRTNENEQFF. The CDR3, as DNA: TGTGCCAGCACCCTACGGACTAATGAGAATGAGCAGTTCTTC.

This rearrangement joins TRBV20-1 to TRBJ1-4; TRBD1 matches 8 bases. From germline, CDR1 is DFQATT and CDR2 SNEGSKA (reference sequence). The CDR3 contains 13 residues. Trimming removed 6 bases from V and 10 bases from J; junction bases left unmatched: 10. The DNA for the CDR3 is TGCAGTGCCCGCGAGGACAGGGCCGGAAAACTGTTTTTT. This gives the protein CSAREDRAGKLFF.

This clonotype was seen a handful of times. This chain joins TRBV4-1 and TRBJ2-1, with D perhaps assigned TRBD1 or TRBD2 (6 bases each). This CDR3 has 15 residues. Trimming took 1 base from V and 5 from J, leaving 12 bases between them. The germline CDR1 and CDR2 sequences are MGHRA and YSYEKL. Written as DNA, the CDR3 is TGCGCCAGCAGCCAAGGCCAGGGGACTCACAATGAGCAGTTCTTC. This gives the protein CASSQGQGTHNEQFF.

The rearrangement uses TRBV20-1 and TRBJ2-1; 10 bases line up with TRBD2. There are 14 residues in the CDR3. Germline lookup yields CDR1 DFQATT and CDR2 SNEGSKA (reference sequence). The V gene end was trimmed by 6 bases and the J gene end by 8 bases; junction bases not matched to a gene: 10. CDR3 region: CSAPASGRYDEQFF. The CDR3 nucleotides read TGCAGTGCCCCCGCTAGCGGGAGATACGATGAGCAGTTCTTC.

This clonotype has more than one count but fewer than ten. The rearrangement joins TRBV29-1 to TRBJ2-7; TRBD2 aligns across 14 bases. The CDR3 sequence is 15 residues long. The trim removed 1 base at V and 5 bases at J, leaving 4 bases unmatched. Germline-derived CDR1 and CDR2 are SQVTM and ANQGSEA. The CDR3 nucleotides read TGCAGCGTTGAAGTTGGGACTAGCGGGAGTCACGAGCAGTACTTC. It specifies CSVEVGTSGSHEQYF.

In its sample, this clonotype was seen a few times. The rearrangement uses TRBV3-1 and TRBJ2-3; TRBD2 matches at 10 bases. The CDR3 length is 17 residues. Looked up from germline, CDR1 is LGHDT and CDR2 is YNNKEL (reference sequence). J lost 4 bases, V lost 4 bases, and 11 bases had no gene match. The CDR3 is CASSLKSGRAGADTQYF. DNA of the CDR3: TGTGCCAGCAGCCTAAAGAGCGGGAGGGCCGGCGCAGATACGCAGTATTTT.

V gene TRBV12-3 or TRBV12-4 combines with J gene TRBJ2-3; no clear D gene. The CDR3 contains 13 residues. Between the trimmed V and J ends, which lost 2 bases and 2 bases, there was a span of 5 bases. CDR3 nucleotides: TGTGCCAGCAGTTTAACAACCACAGATACGCAGTATTTT. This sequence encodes CASSLTTTDTQYF.

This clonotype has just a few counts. The CDR3 sequence: CSTQTSAYEQYF. The CDR3 nucleotides read TGCAGCACACAGACTAGCGCCTACGAGCAGTACTTC. The chain recombines TRBV29-1 with TRBJ2-7, with TRBD2 matching over 8 bases. This CDR3 spans 12 amino acids. CDR1 is SQVTM and CDR2 is ANQGSEA in the germline V gene. The junction had 5 bases not matched to a gene; V was cut back by 8 bases and J by 2 bases.

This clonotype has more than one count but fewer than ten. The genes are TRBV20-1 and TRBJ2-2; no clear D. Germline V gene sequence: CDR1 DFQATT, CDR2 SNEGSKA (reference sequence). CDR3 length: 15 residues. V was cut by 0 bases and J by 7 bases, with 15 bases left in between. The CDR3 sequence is CSARDARKSSGELFF. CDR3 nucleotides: TGCAGTGCTAGAGACGCCCGAAAATCCAGCGGGGAGCTGTTTTTT.

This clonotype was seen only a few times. For the CDR3, the DNA is TGTGCCAGCAGCTCAGGGGGAGTACAGACCCAGTACTTC. Translated, it gives CASSSGGVQTQYF. The chain has TRBV7-2 and TRBJ2-5, with 7 nucleotides matching TRBD1. The CDR3 extends over 13 amino acids. V lost 4 bases, J lost 6 bases, and 5 bases stayed unmatched. CDR1 is SGHTA, CDR2 FQGNSA, per germline.

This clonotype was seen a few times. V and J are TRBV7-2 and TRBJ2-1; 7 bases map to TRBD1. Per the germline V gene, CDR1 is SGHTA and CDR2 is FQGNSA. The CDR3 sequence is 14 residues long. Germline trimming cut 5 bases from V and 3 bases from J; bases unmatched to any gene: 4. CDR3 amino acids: CASSTGTDYNEQFF. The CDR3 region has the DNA TGTGCCAGCAGCACCGGGACAGACTACAATGAGCAGTTCTTC.

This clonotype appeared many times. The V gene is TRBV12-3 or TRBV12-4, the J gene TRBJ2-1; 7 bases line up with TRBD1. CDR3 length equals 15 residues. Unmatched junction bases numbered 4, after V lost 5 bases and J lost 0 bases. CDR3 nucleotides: TGTGCCAGCAGTCGGGACAGCGACTCCTACAATGAGCAGTTCTTC. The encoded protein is CASSRDSDSYNEQFF.

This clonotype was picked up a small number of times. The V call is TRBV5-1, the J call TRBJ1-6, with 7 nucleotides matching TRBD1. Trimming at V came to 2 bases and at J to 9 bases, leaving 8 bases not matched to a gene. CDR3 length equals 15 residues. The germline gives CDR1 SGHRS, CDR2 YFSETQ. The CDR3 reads CASSFQGGAGSPLHF. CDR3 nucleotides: TGCGCCAGCAGCTTCCAAGGGGGCGCGGGTTCACCCCTCCACTTT.

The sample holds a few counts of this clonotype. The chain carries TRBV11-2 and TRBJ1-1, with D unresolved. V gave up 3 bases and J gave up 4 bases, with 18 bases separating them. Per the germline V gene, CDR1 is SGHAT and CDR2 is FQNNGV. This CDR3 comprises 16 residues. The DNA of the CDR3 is TGTGCCAGCAGCTTGAGTCCGGGGATGGGGAGCACTGAAGCTTTCTTT. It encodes CASSLSPGMGSTEAFF.

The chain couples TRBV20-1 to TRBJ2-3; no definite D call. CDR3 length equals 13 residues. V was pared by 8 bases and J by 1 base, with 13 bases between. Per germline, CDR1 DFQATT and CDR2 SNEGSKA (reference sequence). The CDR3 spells CSRRMAGTDTQYF. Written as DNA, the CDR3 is TGCAGTCGTCGTATGGCCGGCACAGATACGCAGTATTTT.

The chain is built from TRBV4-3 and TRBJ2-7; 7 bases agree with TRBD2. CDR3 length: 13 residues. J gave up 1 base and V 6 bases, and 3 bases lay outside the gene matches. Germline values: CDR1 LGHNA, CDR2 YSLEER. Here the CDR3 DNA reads TGCGCCAGCAGTCCGGGAGGATCCTACGAGCAGTACTTC. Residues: CASSPGGSYEQYF.

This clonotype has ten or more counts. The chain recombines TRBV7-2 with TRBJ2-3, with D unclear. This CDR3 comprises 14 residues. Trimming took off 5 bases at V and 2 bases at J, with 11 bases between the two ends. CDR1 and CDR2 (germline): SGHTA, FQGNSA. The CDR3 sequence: CASSPRVNTDTQYF. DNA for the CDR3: TGTGCCAGCAGCCCCCGGGTTAACACAGATACGCAGTATTTT.